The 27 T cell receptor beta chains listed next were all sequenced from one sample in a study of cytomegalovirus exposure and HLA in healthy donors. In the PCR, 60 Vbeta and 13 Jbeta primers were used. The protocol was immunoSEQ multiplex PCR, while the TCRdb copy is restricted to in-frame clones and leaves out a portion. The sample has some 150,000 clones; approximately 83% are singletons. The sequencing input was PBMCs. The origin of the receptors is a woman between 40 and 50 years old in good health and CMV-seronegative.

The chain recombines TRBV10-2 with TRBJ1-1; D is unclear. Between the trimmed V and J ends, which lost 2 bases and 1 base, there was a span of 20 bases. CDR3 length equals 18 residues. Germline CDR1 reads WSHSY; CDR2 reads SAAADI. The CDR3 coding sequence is TGCGCCAGCAGTGAGCCTACCACCGGACGGGGATCGAACACTGAAGCTTTCTTT. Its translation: CASSEPTTGRGSNTEAFF.

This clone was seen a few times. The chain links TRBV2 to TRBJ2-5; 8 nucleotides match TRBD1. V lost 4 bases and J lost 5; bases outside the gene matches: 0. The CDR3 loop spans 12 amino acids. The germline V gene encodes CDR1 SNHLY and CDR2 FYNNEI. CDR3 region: CASSGTGETQYF. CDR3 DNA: TGTGCCAGCAGTGGGACAGGGGAGACCCAGTACTTC. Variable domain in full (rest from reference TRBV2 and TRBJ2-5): EPEVTQTPSHQVTQMGQEVILRCVPISNHLYFYWYRQILGQKVEFLVSFYNNEISEKSEIFDDQFSVERPDGSNFTLKIRSTKLEDSAMYFCASSGTGETQYFGPGTRLLVL.

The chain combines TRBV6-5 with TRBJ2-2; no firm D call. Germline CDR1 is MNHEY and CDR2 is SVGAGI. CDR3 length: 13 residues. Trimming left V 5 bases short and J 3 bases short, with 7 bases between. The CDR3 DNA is TGTGCCAGCAGTGAGGCGGACACCGGGGAGCTGTTTTTT. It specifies CASSEADTGELFF.

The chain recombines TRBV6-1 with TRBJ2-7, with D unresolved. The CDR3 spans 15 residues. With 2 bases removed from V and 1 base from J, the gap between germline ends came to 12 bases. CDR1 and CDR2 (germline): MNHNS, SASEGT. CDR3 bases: TGTGCCAGCAGTGAATTGGAGAGGCCATCCTACGAGCAGTACTTC. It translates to CASSELERPSYEQYF.

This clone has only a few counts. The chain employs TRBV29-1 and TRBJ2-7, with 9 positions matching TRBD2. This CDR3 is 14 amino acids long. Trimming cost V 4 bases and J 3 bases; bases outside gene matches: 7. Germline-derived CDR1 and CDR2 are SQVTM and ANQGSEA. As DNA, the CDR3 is TGCAGCGTTGCGAGGGGAGCGGGGGGCTACGAGCAGTACTTC. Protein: CSVARGAGGYEQYF.

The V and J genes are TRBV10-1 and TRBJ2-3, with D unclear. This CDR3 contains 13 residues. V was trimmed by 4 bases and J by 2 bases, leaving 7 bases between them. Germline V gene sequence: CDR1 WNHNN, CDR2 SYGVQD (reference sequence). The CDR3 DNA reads TGCGCCAGCAGTGGGTCCTACACAGATACGCAGTATTTT. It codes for CASSGSYTDTQYF.

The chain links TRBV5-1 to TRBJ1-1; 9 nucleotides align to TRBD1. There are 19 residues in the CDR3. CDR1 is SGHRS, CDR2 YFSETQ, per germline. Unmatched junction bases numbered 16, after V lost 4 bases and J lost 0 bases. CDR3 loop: CASSLDLLRDRALNTEAFF. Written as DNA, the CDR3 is TGCGCCAGCAGCCTGGACTTGCTCCGGGACAGGGCCTTGAACACTGAAGCTTTCTTT.

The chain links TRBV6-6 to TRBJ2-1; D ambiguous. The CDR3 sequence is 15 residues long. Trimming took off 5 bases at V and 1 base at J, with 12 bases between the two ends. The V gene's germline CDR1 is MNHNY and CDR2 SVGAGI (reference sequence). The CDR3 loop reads CASSATVRSYNEQFF. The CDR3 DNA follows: TGTGCCAGCAGTGCGACGGTGAGGTCCTACAATGAGCAGTTCTTC.

The CDR3 loop is CASSTVSYYEQYF. For the CDR3, the DNA is TGTGCCAGCTCGACAGTGTCGTACTACGAGCAGTACTTC. The chain couples TRBV6-1 to TRBJ2-7, with D maybe TRBD1 (5 bases). Germline assignment: CDR1 MNHNS and CDR2 SASEGT. Deletions cut 8 bases from V and 3 bases from J, with 14 bases between. The CDR3 has 13 residues.

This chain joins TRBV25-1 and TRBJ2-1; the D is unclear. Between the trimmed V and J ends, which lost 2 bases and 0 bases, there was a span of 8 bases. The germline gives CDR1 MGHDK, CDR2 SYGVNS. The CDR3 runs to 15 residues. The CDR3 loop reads CASSEVQSSYNEQFF. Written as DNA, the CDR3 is TGTGCCAGCAGTGAAGTACAGAGCTCCTACAATGAGCAGTTCTTC.

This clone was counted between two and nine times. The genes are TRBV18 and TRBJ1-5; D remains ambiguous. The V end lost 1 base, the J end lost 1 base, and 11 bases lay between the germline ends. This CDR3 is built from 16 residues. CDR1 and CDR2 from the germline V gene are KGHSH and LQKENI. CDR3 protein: CASSPLEGPSNQPQHF. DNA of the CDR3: TGTGCCAGCTCACCACTTGAGGGCCCAAGCAATCAGCCCCAGCATTTT.

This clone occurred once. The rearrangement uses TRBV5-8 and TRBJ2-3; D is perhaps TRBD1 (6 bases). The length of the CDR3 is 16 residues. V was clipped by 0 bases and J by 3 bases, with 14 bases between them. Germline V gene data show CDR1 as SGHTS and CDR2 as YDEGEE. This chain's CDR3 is CASSLGQGRRTDTQYF. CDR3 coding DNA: TGTGCCAGCAGCTTGGGGCAGGGGCGGCGGACAGATACGCAGTATTTT.

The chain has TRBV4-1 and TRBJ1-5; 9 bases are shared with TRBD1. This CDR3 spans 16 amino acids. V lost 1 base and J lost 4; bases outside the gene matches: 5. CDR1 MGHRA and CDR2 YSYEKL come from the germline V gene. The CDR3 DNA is TGCGCCAGCAGCCAAGGGAGGGGGACAGGGAATCAGCCCCAGCATTTT. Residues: CASSQGRGTGNQPQHF.

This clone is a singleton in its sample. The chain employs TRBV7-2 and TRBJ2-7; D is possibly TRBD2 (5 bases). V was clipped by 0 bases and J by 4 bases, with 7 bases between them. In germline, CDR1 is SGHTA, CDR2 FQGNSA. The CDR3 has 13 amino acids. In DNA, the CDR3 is TGTGCCAGCAGCTTAGCGCAGCGGTACGAGCAGTACTTC. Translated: CASSLAQRYEQYF.

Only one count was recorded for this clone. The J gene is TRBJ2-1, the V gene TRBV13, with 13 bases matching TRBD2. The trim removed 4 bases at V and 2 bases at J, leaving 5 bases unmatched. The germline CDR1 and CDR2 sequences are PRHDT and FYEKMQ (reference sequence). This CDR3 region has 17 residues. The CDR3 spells CASSSFGLAGAYNEQFF. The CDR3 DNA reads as TGTGCCAGCAGCTCCTTCGGACTAGCGGGGGCCTACAATGAGCAGTTCTTC. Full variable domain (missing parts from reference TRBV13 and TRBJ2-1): AAGVIQSPRHLIKEKRETATLKCYPIPRHDTVYWYQQGPGQDPQFLISFYEKMQSDKGSIPDRFSAQQFSDYHSELNMSSLELGDSALYFCASSSFGLAGAYNEQFFGPGTRLTVL.

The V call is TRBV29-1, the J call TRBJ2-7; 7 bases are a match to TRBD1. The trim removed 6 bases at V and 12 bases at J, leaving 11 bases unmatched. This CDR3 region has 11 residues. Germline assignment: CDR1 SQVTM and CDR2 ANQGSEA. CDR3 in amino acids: CSVVTGPVRYF. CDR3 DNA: TGCAGCGTCGTGACAGGGCCGGTTAGGTACTTC.

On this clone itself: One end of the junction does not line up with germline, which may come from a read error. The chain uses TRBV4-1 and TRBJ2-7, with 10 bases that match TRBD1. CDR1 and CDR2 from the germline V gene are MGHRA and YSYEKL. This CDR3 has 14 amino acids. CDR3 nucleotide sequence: TGCGCCAGCAGCCAAGGACAGGGGGCGTCTGGGCGCCGCTTC. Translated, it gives CASSQGQGASGRRF.

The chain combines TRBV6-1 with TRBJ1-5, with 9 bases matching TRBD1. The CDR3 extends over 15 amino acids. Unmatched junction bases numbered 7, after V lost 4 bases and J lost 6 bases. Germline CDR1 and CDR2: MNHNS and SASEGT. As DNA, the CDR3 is TGTGCCAGCAGTGCTCACAGGGGGCAGGGTCAGCCCCAGCATTTT. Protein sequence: CASSAHRGQGQPQHF.

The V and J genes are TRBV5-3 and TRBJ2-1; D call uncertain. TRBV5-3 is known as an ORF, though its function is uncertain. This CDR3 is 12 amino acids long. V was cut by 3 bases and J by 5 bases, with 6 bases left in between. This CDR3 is CARSSPNNEQFF. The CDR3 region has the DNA TGTGCCAGAAGCTCCCCTAACAATGAGCAGTTCTTC.

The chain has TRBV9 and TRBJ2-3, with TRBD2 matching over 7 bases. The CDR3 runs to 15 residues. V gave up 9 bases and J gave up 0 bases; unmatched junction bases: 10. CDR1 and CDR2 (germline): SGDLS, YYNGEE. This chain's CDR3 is CATAPGTTSTDTQYF. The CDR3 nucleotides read TGTGCCACAGCCCCAGGGACTACTAGCACAGATACGCAGTATTTT.

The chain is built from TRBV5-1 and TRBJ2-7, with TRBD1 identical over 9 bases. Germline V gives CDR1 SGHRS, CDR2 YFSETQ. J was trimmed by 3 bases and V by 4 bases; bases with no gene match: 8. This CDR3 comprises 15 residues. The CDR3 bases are TGCGCCAGCAGCCTTGGACAGGGGAGGCTCTACGAGCAGTACTTC. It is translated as CASSLGQGRLYEQYF.

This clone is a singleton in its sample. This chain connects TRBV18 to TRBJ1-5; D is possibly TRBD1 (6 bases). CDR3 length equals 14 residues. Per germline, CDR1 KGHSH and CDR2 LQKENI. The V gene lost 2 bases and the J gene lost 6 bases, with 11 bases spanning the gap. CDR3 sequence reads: CASSPTGTGQPQHF. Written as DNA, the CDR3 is TGTGCCAGCTCACCAACAGGGACCGGTCAGCCCCAGCATTTT.

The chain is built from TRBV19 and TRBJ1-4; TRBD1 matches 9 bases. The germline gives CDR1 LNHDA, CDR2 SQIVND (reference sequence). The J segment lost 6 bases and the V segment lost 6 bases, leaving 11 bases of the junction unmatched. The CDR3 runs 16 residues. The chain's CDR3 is CASSNFYRDRDEKLFF. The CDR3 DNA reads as TGTGCCAGTAGCAATTTCTACCGGGACAGGGATGAAAAACTGTTTTTT.

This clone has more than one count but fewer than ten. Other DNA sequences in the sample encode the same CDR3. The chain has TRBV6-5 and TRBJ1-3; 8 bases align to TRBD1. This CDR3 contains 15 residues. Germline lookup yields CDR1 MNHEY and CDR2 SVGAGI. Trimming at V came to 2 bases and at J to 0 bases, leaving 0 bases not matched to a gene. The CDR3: CASSYGTGSGNTIYF. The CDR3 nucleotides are TGTGCCAGCAGTTACGGGACAGGCTCTGGAAACACCATATATTTT.

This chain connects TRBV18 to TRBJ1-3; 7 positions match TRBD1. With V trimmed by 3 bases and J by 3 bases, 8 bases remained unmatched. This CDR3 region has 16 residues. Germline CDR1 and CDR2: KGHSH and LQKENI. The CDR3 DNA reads TGTGCCAGCTCACCCGTAGGGGGCCGCAGTGGAAACACCATATATTTT. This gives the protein CASSPVGGRSGNTIYF. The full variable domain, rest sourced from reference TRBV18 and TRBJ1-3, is NAGVMQNPRHLVRRRGQEARLRCSPMKGHSHVYWYRQLPEEGLKFMVYLQKENIIDESGMPKERFSAEFPKEGPSILRIQQVVRGDSAAYFCASSPVGGRSGNTIYFGEGSWLTVV.

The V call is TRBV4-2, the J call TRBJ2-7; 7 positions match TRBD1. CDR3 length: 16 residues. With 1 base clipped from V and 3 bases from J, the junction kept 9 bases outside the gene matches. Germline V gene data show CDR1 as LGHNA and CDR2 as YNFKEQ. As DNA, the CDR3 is TGTGCCAGCAGCCAAGTACCGGGACAGTCTTTCTACGAGCAGTACTTC. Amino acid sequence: CASSQVPGQSFYEQYF.

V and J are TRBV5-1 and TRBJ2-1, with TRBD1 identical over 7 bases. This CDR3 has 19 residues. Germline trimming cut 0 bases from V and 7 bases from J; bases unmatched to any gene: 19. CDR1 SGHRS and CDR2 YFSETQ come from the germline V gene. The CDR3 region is CASSLALVRGQPFRNEQFF. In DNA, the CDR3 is TGCGCCAGCAGCTTGGCCTTAGTCCGGGGACAGCCCTTTCGGAATGAGCAGTTCTTC.